The source of this T cell receptor beta chain is a study of regulatory T cells in long-lasting Graves disease (dated by TCRdb to about 2021). Regarding the research as a whole: Patients with newly diagnosed Graves' disease had been on antithyroid drugs for under 3 months. Peripheral blood TCR sequencing and RNA sequencing compared persistent Graves' disease patients with newly diagnosed Graves' disease patients. The study was conducted in China and was registered as a clinical trial. A total of some 35 samples underwent TCR sequencing: about 13 from persistent and about 20 from newly diagnosed Graves' disease patients. Results and caveats for the whole study, not just this receptor: Peripheral blood alone was examined, since thyroid tissue, which constituted the primary lesion, could not be accessed. Sequencing and analysis were limited to the TCR beta chain. The authors acknowledged the small sample size as a limitation that may reduce accuracy. Compared with newly diagnosed patients, persistent Graves' disease patients had lower TCR Shannon entropy and fewer highly expanded clones, which suggests clonal expansion. TRBV28, TRBJ1-2 and TRBJ2-5 were preferentially used in persistent disease, while TRBV20-1 and TRBJ2-1 were favored in newly diagnosed disease. More public clonotypes were shared among persistent patients (more than 2,500) than among newly diagnosed patients (roughly 960).

The germline V gene gives CDR1 as SGHAT and CDR2 as FQNNGV. Including cysteine and phenylalanine, the CDR3 has 14 amino acids. Just the 42-base CDR3 DNA is kept, in frame starting at base 1. Germline trimming: 4 bases from V, 5 bases from J; junction bases outside gene matches: 4. The method was multiplex PCR. Sequenced on an Illumina HiSeq 4000. To build TCR beta libraries, CDR3 regions were amplified by Arm-PCR using iRepertoire HTBI primers. Before sequencing, the PCR products underwent gel purification. Turning to the authors' computational methods: A total of 60 to 80 TRBV and 14 TRBJ segments were identified across samples and were used for gene usage analysis of CDR3 amino acid clonotypes. Filtered high-quality paired reads were merged into contigs using COPE and FqMerger. BLAST was used to align contigs to IMGT TRBV, TRBD and TRBJ reference genes, with CDR3 defined following IMGT. Any clonotype with a frequency above 0.1% was classified as a highly expanded clone. Repertoire diversity was measured by Shannon entropy, and V-J evenness by the Gini coefficient. Clonotypes shared by more than one individual were considered public. TCRdb passed the public sequencing reads through fastp at Q25 and MiXCR, retaining productive beta sequences. Each CDR3 protein gets just one entry, which takes the most common genes and DNA from the rows behind it. In this record, the V and J calls reflect TCRdb's handling and not the investigators' own analysis. This sample is represented by 440,000 or so distinct CDR3 sequences; 15% to 20% of them were singletons. The top ten clonotypes cover around 11% of the sample.

The time point label on this specimen signifies: newly diagnosed GD, antithyroid drugs for less than 3 months. For both TCR sequencing and RNA sequencing, RNA was extracted from PBMCs using TRIzol. Graves' disease was diagnosed according to American Thyroid Association guidelines. Patients were recruited from an endocrinology department in Xi'an, China. Each patient gave approximately 8.8 milliliters of peripheral blood, collected in an EDTA anticoagulant tube. Ficoll Paque Plus density gradient separation was used to isolate PBMCs, and no further T cell sorting was done. An Agilent 2100 Bioanalyzer and agarose gel were used to check RNA quality, and a NanoDrop 2000 was used to measure RNA concentration. This clonotype showed up many times. Its binding antigen is unknown. No base-level quality is on record; no much larger clone is a single base apart. This same sample was also part of a study on T cells in Graves' hyperthyroidism and ophthalmopathy. From the second report: A patient counted as having stable Graves' hyperthyroidism if no progression to ophthalmopathy occurred over 18 months of follow-up. Hyperthyroidism patients were newly diagnosed, with disease duration under 2 months, and aged 18 to 65 years. Exclusion was applied to patients with uncontrolled infections, other autoimmune diseases, pregnancy or lactation. Clinical symptoms, serum thyroxine and TRAb, thyroid ultrasound, and orbital computed tomography formed the basis for the diagnoses. For the first round of RT-PCR on the TCR CDR3, the HTBI primer set was used together with the Qiagen OneStep RT-PCR kit. Most expanded thyroid clonotypes (frequency above 0.001) were also detected in blood, a finding suggesting that blood repertoires may reflect thyroid immune responses. A model built on a 13 V-J signature distinguished ophthalmopathy from stable hyperthyroidism, reaching around 90% sensitivity and 81.08% specificity in cross-validation and 80%/75% in testing. In validation, the model predicted progression to ophthalmopathy a median of about 6.5 months before onset, with over 60% sensitivity and 72.22% specificity. To identify TCR V-J signatures that set the groups apart, the researchers used a discovery cohort of more than 95 patients, made up of 40 to 45 with Graves' ophthalmopathy and about 60 with stable Graves' hyperthyroidism. Whether ophthalmopathy could be predicted prospectively was tested in an independent validation cohort made up of roughly 19 hyperthyroidism patients plus 17 patients who later progressed to ophthalmopathy. The approximately 90 discovery patients were divided at random into training and test sets in a 7:3 ratio. The study also compared thyroid tissue and blood T-cell repertoires from roughly 6 Graves' hyperthyroidism patients. After blood sampling, hyperthyroidism patients were treated with methimazole at a starting dose of 30 mg daily, and ophthalmopathy patients were treated with high-dose intravenous methylprednisolone. The libraries were constructed in a second round of multiplex PCR and then size-selected and purified. Paired-end sequencing of the libraries was performed with 100 bp reads on an Illumina HiSeq2000. SOAPnuke was used to process the raw data, removing reads that contained adapters or uncalled bases, had a mean Phred below 15, or lacked an exact match to the constant primer or identifier. High-quality paired reads were merged with COPE v1.2.5, and unique nucleotide sequences were defined as clonotypes. Clonotypes were aligned to IMGT TRBV, TRBD and TRBJ reference segments using MiTCR v1.1. The analysis included only V-J combinations with a frequency above 0.0001, which together covered more than 98% of the repertoires. The TCS score was defined as the ratio of F50 (clonal expansion) to E x V (chaos), calculated using BLOSUM62-based TCRdist between CDR3 peptides within each V-J. Welch's t-statistics and random forest reduced roughly 540 V-J features to around 14, which were used in a naive Bayes classifier (R e1071). Sample size was not statistically predetermined, and investigators were not blinded to group allocation. The paper describes TCR Vbeta CDR3 sequencing of about 140 peripheral blood samples, made up of fewer than 50 ophthalmopathy patients, around 78 hyperthyroidism patients and 17 progressor patients.

This receptor was taken from a woman younger than 45 with Graves disease. Donor details come from another sample of the same person, matched by shared clones. Here the sequenced sample was peripheral blood mononuclear cells (PBMCs), taken at new diagnosis, from a patient treated with antithyroid drugs. The sequence links TRBV11-2 to TRBJ2-5; TRBD1 aligns with 10 central bases. The CDR3 region: CASSSGQGTETQYF. The DNA sequence is TGTGCCAGCAGCTCGGGACAGGGGACGGAGACCCAGTACTTC.